This TCR beta chain derives from a study of long-term antiretroviral therapy in people with HIV. Turning to this clone: Its antigen is not known.

Survey level was the resolution at which the v3.0 immunoSEQ assay ran. TCRdb's copy holds only in-frame clones and misses some; the assay was immunoSEQ multiplex PCR. Counted here are around 20,000 clones, less than 85% occurring once; the ten biggest clones make up 12% to 15%. General observations from the study: Pre-ART expanded clones dominated the repertoire at every time point.

The V end lost 6 bases, the J end lost 3 bases, and 11 bases lay between the germline ends. Germline V gene data show CDR1 as LNHNV and CDR2 as YYDKDF (reference sequence). The CDR3 is 14 residues long. The sequence derives from a woman aged 25 to 45 with HIV. Sequenced material: unsorted PBMCs, taken 2.9 years after starting antiretroviral therapy. The chain carries TRBV15 and TRBJ2-2; the D gene is possibly TRBD1 (6 bases). CDR3 protein: CATRGPGDTGELFF. The CDR3, as DNA: TGTGCCACCAGGGGCCCAGGGGACACCGGGGAGCTGTTTTTT.